The 4 T cell receptor beta chains given below trace back to one sample, sequenced in a study of cytomegalovirus exposure and HLA in healthy donors. The PCR used 60 Vbeta and 13 Jbeta primers. The repertoire was sequenced with immunoSEQ multiplex PCR; TCRdb's copy has only in-frame clones and lacks some. In the table there are about 78,000 clones, around 70% of which are singletons. The sequenced sample consisted of PBMCs. These receptors came from a woman aged 40 to 49 in good health and CMV-seropositive.

The rearrangement links TRBV5-1 to TRBJ1-1; D call uncertain. The V end lost 3 bases, the J end lost 5 bases, and 17 bases lay between the germline ends. Germline V lookup: CDR1 SGHRS, CDR2 YFSETQ. The CDR3 contains 15 residues. This CDR3 reads CASSSTLTPGTEAFF. The DNA for the CDR3 is TGCGCCAGCAGCTCCACCTTAACACCGGGAACTGAAGCTTTCTTT.

The rearrangement joins TRBV6-6 to TRBJ1-2; D might be TRBD1 (6 bases). Between the trimmed V and J ends, which lost 6 bases and 6 bases, there was a span of 14 bases. Germline V CDR1 and CDR2: MNHNY, SVGAGI (reference sequence). There are 13 residues in the CDR3. The CDR3 here is CASSLQGSDGYTF. For the CDR3, the DNA is TGTGCCAGCAGCCTACAGGGTTCAGATGGCTACACCTTC.

CDR3 DNA sequence: TGTGCCAGCCGGGACAGCCTCACAGATACGCAGTATTTT. It encodes CASRDSLTDTQYF. The J gene is TRBJ2-3, the V gene TRBV6-6, with 7 bases lining up with TRBD1. CDR1 is MNHNY, CDR2 SVGAGI, per germline (reference sequence). This CDR3 contains 13 residues. V was clipped by 8 bases and J by 2 bases; unmatched bases: 4.

V gene TRBV5-1 combines with J gene TRBJ1-1; 11 positions agree with TRBD1. The junction had 3 bases not matched to a gene; V was cut back by 4 bases and J by 4 bases. This CDR3 is 14 amino acids long. Looked up from germline, CDR1 is SGHRS and CDR2 is YFSETQ. The CDR3 region has the DNA TGCGCCAGCAGCACCGGGACAGGGGGCACTGAAGCTTTCTTT. It encodes CASSTGTGGTEAFF. Complete variable domain (other parts from reference TRBV5-1 and TRBJ1-1): KAGVTQTPRYLIKTRGQQVTLSCSPISGHRSVSWYQQTPGQGLQFLFEYFSETQRNKGNFPGRFSGRQFSNSRSEMNVSTLELGDSALYLCASSTGTGGTEAFFGQGTRLTVV.